A single TCR beta chain is shown here with its context. The junction and the germline gene differ at one end; a read error may be behind it. The CDR3 covers 14 residues. Germline lookup yields CDR1 SGHRS and CDR2 YFSETQ. This entry belongs to a study of blood T cell repertoires in COVID-19. Sequencing used immunoSEQ multiplex PCR; TCRdb keeps in-frame clones, though not all of them. The repertoire holds a few hundred thousand clones, more than 65% seen once, with about 12% in the top ten. The sequence derives from a human donor in a cohort sampled during active COVID-19. The source material was peripheral blood. The V call is TRBV5-1, the J call TRBJ1-1, with 8 bases identical to TRBD1. This CDR3 reads CASRLGQENTEAFF. The CDR3 bases are TGCGCCAGCAGGTTGGGACAGGAGAACACTGAAGCTTTCTTT. The whole variable domain, remainder taken from reference TRBV5-1 and TRBJ1-1, is KAGVTQTPRYLIKTRGQQVTLSCSPISGHRSVSWYQQTPGQGLQFLFEYFSETQRNKGNFPGRFSGRQFSNSRSEMNVSTLELGDSALYLCASRLGQENTEAFFGQGTRLTVV.